Listed below are T cell receptor beta chains from one sample, sequenced in a study of identical twins. TCRdb re-derived calls from the 5' RACE reads in MiXCR, one entry per CDR3 protein. The table has approximately 890,000 distinct CDR3 sequences, 12% seen once. This sample also appeared in a second study, on yellow fever vaccine responses in identical twins.

The sequenced material came from PBMCs. These receptors were obtained from a woman under 30 in good health. Each CDR3 is given without its conserved first and last residue. The order of the fields is J gene, V gene, CDR3 protein.

>TRBJ1-1|TRBV28
ASRVRGRMNTEAF
>TRBJ1-2|TRBV5-1
ASSLASIRTGSNYGYT
>TRBJ1-1|TRBV7-6
ASSLLGGGGTEAF
>TRBJ1-5|TRBV24-1
ATSDATGGRDQPQH
>TRBJ1-1|TRBV9
ASSEGGLTEAF
>TRBJ1-5|TRBV20-1
SAAWVLDQPQH
>TRBJ2-1|TRBV10-2
ASSDRLTGLAGSNEQF
>TRBJ2-3|TRBV12-3/TRBV12-4
ASTGLASTDTQY
>TRBJ2-1|TRBV18
ASSPWTSLHDEQF
>TRBJ2-2|TRBV20-1
SASSPRGAGTGELF
>TRBJ2-7|TRBV12-3/TRBV12-4
ASSFGAGVGEQY
>TRBJ2-1|TRBV28
ASSLVASGRQNEQF
>TRBJ2-3|TRBV29-1
SASTATYTDTQY
>TRBJ2-7|TRBV5-6
ASSLASDRGTYEQY
>TRBJ2-3|TRBV20-1
SASRGLAGDYSTDTQY
>TRBJ2-6|TRBV7-9
ASSTRDTSGANVLT
>TRBJ1-5|TRBV3-1
ASSQNTGTETNQPQH
>TRBJ2-5|TRBV4-2
ASSQEGVEETQY
>TRBJ2-1|TRBV6-5
ASTSGHEQF
>TRBJ2-5|TRBV28
ASSTSRYQETQY
>TRBJ2-7|TRBV28
ASSRDYLSSYEQY
>TRBJ2-5|TRBV10-3
AISGQGKETQY
>TRBJ1-1|TRBV5-5
ASSPRGGSYTEAF
>TRBJ1-1|TRBV6-5
ASSWDSMNTEAF
>TRBJ2-5|TRBV9
ASSGSVGGQETQY
>TRBJ2-1|TRBV7-9
ASSWTSGDLQDEQF
>TRBJ2-3|TRBV6-1
ASSPADRSDTQY
>TRBJ2-7|TRBV20-1
SARDGRVDYEQY
>TRBJ2-1|TRBV5-1
ASSGGVSREFLNEQF
>TRBJ2-1|TRBV5-6
ASSHSPGTEEQF
>TRBJ2-5|TRBV7-6
ASSSSGWQETQY
>TRBJ2-2|TRBV6-5
ASSYSYGAPRGGELF
>TRBJ2-1|TRBV5-1
ASSLGGTSGGPLNEQF
>TRBJ2-5|TRBV12-3/TRBV12-4
ASSKPSQGALETQY
>TRBJ1-6|TRBV6-5
ASSYAEQGPLH
>TRBJ2-3|TRBV28
ASFRGGSTGGDTQY
>TRBJ2-5|TRBV11-2
ASSLGGSQPWTQY
>TRBJ2-1|TRBV2
ASSDSRISKRYNEQF
>TRBJ1-2|TRBV12-3/TRBV12-4
ASSFGGKGVRGYT
>TRBJ2-1|TRBV3-1
ASSQVGATASSYNEQF
>TRBJ2-1|TRBV12-3/TRBV12-4
ASSFVDSGSYEQF
>TRBJ2-7|TRBV5-1
ASSLGMYEQY
>TRBJ1-5|TRBV12-3/TRBV12-4
ASRIGGPHQPQH
>TRBJ1-1|TRBV6-1
ASSRTGGTEAF
>TRBJ2-1|TRBV5-1
ASSRTGQVDNEQF
>TRBJ2-1|TRBV15
ATSRAGTALGEQF
>TRBJ1-3|TRBV7-3
ASSLRWWQATGNTIY
>TRBJ2-1|TRBV28
ASSLARLNEQF
>TRBJ1-2|TRBV9
ASSLYNYGYT
>TRBJ2-7|TRBV10-2
ASMYGLAGGLDEQY
>TRBJ1-1|TRBV7-9
ASSLVGGAF
>TRBJ2-7|TRBV5-1
ASSFGSGIYEQY
>TRBJ2-5|TRBV6-1
ASRRQGAQETQY
>TRBJ1-6|TRBV20-1
SARDQGSPLH
>TRBJ2-1|TRBV24-1
ATSDTGGSSYNEQF
>TRBJ2-5|TRBV10-3
AISRGLETQY
>TRBJ1-1|TRBV7-9
ASSFPTGRMNTEAF
>TRBJ2-3|TRBV3-1
ASSQGTALMY
>TRBJ2-5|TRBV25-1
ASSDRQLRQETQY
>TRBJ2-1|TRBV5-1
ASGFGGSYNEQF